Following are 8 T cell receptor beta chains from one sample sequenced in a study of early T cells in non-severe SARS-CoV-2 infection. TCRdb reprocessed the 5' RACE reads with MiXCR, giving one entry per CDR3 protein. The sample shows 45,000 to 55,000 distinct CDR3 sequences, around a tenth of them seen only once. Material for sequencing was whole blood. Receptor source: an adult who was a healthcare worker with PCR-confirmed SARS-CoV-2 infection or an uninfected control (not recorded which).

This clonotype was detected a few times. The chain joins TRBV5-6 to TRBJ1-1; D gene uncertain. Trimming took off 4 bases at V and 2 bases at J, with 9 bases between the two ends. This CDR3 has 13 amino acids. Germline lookup yields CDR1 SGHDT and CDR2 YYEEEE. CDR3 coding DNA: TGTGCCAGCAGCCGGTCTGAAAACACTGAAGCTTTCTTT. Translating gives CASSRSENTEAFF.

The genes are TRBV28 and TRBJ2-1; either TRBD1 or TRBD2 may fit D (5 bases each). This CDR3 is built from 14 residues. The V end lost 3 bases, the J end lost 9 bases, and 15 bases lay between the germline ends. CDR1 and CDR2 (germline): MDHEN, SYDVKM. The CDR3 sequence: CASSFWGIRSEQFF. The CDR3 DNA reads as TGTGCCAGCAGTTTTTGGGGGATAAGGAGTGAGCAGTTCTTC.

There are a few counts of this clonotype. The CDR3 region is CASSGPRGGEQFF. DNA of the CDR3: TGTGCCAGCAGTGGCCCTCGGGGGGGTGAGCAGTTCTTC. The chain couples TRBV2 to TRBJ2-1; 8 bases map to TRBD2. Germline loops: CDR1 SNHLY, CDR2 FYNNEI. The CDR3 runs 13 residues. The trim removed 4 bases at V and 9 bases at J, leaving 5 bases unmatched.

There are a few counts of this clonotype. V is TRBV3-1 and J is TRBJ2-7; tentatively, D is TRBD2 (5 bases). V lost 4 bases and J 6 bases, leaving 19 bases between the germline ends. The CDR3 is 15 residues long. Germline V gene data show CDR1 as LGHDT and CDR2 as YNNKEL (reference sequence). The CDR3 here is CASSPAGNLFGEQYF. The CDR3 nucleotides read TGTGCCAGCAGCCCAGCCGGGAACCTCTTCGGCGAGCAGTACTTC.

This clonotype showed up just a few times. The chain couples TRBV7-2 to TRBJ2-1, with D possibly TRBD1 on 6 matching bases. The V gene's germline CDR1 is SGHTA and CDR2 FQGNSA. CDR3 size: 14 residues. The germline V and J ends were trimmed by 2 bases and 4 bases, with 9 bases remaining between them. The CDR3, as DNA: TGTGCCAGCAGCTTATTTCAGGGGTACAATGAGCAGTTCTTC. It is translated as CASSLFQGYNEQFF.

This clonotype was counted a few times. The genes are TRBV20-1 and TRBJ2-5; TRBD1 is a possible D gene (6 bases). V lost 1 base and J 3 bases, leaving 9 bases between the germline ends. The CDR3 length is 13 residues. Germline V gene sequence: CDR1 DFQATT, CDR2 SNEGSKA (reference sequence). The CDR3: CSARADRKETQYF. DNA for the CDR3: TGCAGTGCTAGAGCTGACAGGAAAGAGACCCAGTACTTC.

This clonotype came up a few times. The gene calls are TRBV2 and TRBJ2-2; the match to TRBD1 covers 8 bases. Losses at the gene ends were 7 bases for V and 4 bases for J; bases not matched to a gene: 8. The germline gives CDR1 SNHLY, CDR2 FYNNEI. There are 15 residues in the CDR3. For the CDR3, the DNA is TGTGCCAGCACTGGGGACAGGATACTCACCGGGGAGCTGTTTTTT. Translated: CASTGDRILTGELFF.

The chain carries TRBV11-2 and TRBJ2-5, with a tentative D call TRBD1 (5 bases). The CDR3 runs 15 residues. CDR1 is SGHAT, CDR2 FQNNGV, per germline. Trimming took off 0 bases at V and 7 bases at J, with 15 bases between the two ends. CDR3 in amino acids: CASSLEPDSSGTQYF. Here the CDR3 DNA reads TGTGCCAGCAGCTTAGAACCCGACAGTTCCGGGACCCAGTACTTC.